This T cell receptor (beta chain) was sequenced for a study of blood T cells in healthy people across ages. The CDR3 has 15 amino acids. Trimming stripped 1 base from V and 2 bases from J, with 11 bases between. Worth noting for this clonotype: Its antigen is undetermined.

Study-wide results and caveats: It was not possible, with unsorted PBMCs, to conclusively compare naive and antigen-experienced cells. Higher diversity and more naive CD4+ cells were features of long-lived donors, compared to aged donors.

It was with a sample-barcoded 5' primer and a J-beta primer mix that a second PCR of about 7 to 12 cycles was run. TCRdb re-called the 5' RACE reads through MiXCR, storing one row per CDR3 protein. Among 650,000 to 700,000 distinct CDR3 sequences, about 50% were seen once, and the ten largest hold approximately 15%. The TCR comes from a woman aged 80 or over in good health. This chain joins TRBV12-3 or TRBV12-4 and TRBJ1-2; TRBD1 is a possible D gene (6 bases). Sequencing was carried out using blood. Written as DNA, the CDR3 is TGTGCCAGCAGTTTAGGTGACAGGCAAAACTATGGCTACACCTTC. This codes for CASSLGDRQNYGYTF.